The TCR beta chain under discussion was sequenced for a study of T cell responses to AZD1222 COVID-19 vaccine. About the study: Second-dose schedules of about 4 or about 12 weeks were combined. General study findings and limits: Researchers took repertoire samples only after the peak T cell response had come. At study baseline, merely about 6 AZD1222 recipients were seropositive. Nearly half of the spike-specific TCRs reportedly recognize variant regions that carry no mutations.

Details on this clone: The antigen remains unidentified.

The CDR3 runs to 14 residues. V gave up 5 bases and J gave up 7 bases; unmatched junction bases: 6. Per germline, CDR1 MNHNY and CDR2 SVGAGI (reference sequence). Sequencing used immunoSEQ multiplex PCR; TCRdb keeps in-frame clones, though not all of them. In the table there are some 110,000 clones, over 80% of which are singletons. The sequence derives from an adult in good health. V and J are TRBV6-6 and TRBJ1-4, with 8 bases that match TRBD1. Source: peripheral blood, taken on day 0 of AZD1222 vaccination. DNA for the CDR3: TGTGCCAGCAGTGGTAGACAGGGGAGTGAAAAACTGTTTTTT. This translates into CASSGRQGSEKLFF.